These T cell receptor beta chains were read from a single sample in a study of blood T cell repertoires in COVID-19. Assay: immunoSEQ multiplex PCR; the TCRdb copy retains only in-frame clones and omits some. The sample holds 35,000 to 40,000 clones, approximately 88% seen once. Sample: peripheral blood. The source of these receptors is a man in his fifties or sixties with active or convalescent COVID-19. The CDR3 runs from the conserved cysteine through the conserved F or W. D genes are given only for firm matches. Rows may omit the clone size; those that give it use once, few, many or a size class.

size | J | D | V | DNA | CDR3
- | TRBJ1-2 | - | TRBV2 | TGTGCCAGCAGTGCCGACAAGCTCTATGGCTACACCTTC | CASSADKLYGYTF
- | TRBJ1-5 | - | TRBV2 | TGTGCCAGCAGAGACGGGAGTTATAGCAATCAGCCCCAGCATTTT | CASRDGSYSNQPQHF
- | TRBJ2-6 | TRBD1 | TRBV6-5 | TGTGCCAGCAGGACAGGGGGCTCTGGGGCCAACGTCCTGACTTTC | CASRTGGSGANVLTF
- | TRBJ1-5 | TRBD1 | TRBV2 | TGTGCCAGCAGTGAAAAAGGGTGGACAGGGGGCGCAGGTAGCAATCAGCCCCAGCATTTT | CASSEKGWTGGAGSNQPQHF
- | TRBJ1-5 | - | TRBV11-2 | TGTGCCAGCAGCTTAGGGCGGGTAGACAATCAGCCCCAGCATTTT | CASSLGRVDNQPQHF
once | TRBJ1-2 | TRBD1 | TRBV5-4 | TGTGCCAGCACCACCCAGGGGGCAGTTAACTATGGCTACACCTTC | CASTTQGAVNYGYTF
- | TRBJ2-1 | TRBD2 | TRBV2 | TGTGCCAGCAGTCACGGGGGGGCGTCGTACAATGAGCAGTTCTTC | CASSHGGASYNEQFF
- | TRBJ2-3 | TRBD2 | TRBV7-8 | TGTGCCAGCATCCTAGGGGGTGGGACTAGCGGATCAGATACGCAGTATTTT | CASILGGGTSGSDTQYF
- | TRBJ2-2 | TRBD2 | TRBV19 | TGTGCCACCCGGACTAGCGGGGGGGTCGGGGAGCTGTTTTTT | CATRTSGGVGELFF
- | TRBJ2-5 | TRBD1 | TRBV29-1 | TGCAGCGTGGGACAGGGGCAAGAGACCCAGTACTTC | CSVGQGQETQYF
- | TRBJ2-1 | TRBD2 | TRBV6-5 | TGTGCCATCACGAAGCGGGGGGGATACAATGAGCAGTTCTTC | CAITKRGGYNEQFF
once | TRBJ2-3 | - | TRBV7-9 | TGTGCCAGCAGCCCCGGTTGGACAGATACGCAGTATTTT | CASSPGWTDTQYF
few | TRBJ2-7 | - | TRBV4-1 | TGCGCCAGCAGCCAAGACTTCTACGAGCAGTACTTC | CASSQDFYEQYF
- | TRBJ2-5 | TRBD1 | TRBV19 | TGTGCCAGTAGTAGATGGACAGGGGACCAAGAGACCCAGTACTTC | CASSRWTGDQETQYF
- | TRBJ1-4 | - | TRBV5-6 | TGTGCCAGCAGCTTTGGAGGCGAAAAACTGTTTTTT | CASSFGGEKLFF
- | TRBJ1-4 | TRBD1 | TRBV5-6 | TGTGCCAGCAGCCACGACAGGGTAGATGAAAAACTGTTTTTT | CASSHDRVDEKLFF
- | TRBJ2-1 | TRBD2 | TRBV9 | TGTGCCAGCAGCGTAGACCTGGGGACTAGCAATCATGAGCAGTTCTTC | CASSVDLGTSNHEQFF
- | TRBJ1-5 | - | TRBV10-3 | TGTGCCATCAGTGAGGGGGGGAATCAGCCCCAGCATTTT | CAISEGGNQPQHF
- | TRBJ2-7 | - | TRBV19 | TGTGCCAGTAGTATCGGAGTGGTGTACGAGCAGTACTTC | CASSIGVVYEQYF
- | TRBJ1-6 | TRBD1 | TRBV5-1 | TGCGCCAGCAGCTTGGTCGGGGGACAGGCTAATTCACCCCTCCACTTT | CASSLVGGQANSPLHF
- | TRBJ1-1 | TRBD1 | TRBV19 | TGTGCCAGTAGTAAAGCGGGACAGGGTTATACTGAAGCTTTCTTT | CASSKAGQGYTEAFF
- | TRBJ2-7 | TRBD2 | TRBV27 | TGTGCCAGCCGTAATAGCGGGGGGGTGCTGTACGAGCAGTACTTC | CASRNSGGVLYEQYF
- | TRBJ1-6 | TRBD1 | TRBV3-1/TRBV3-2 | TGTGCCAGCAGCCTGGGACAGGGGTCCTCACCCCTCCACTTT | CASSLGQGSSPLHF